This T cell receptor beta chain was documented in a study of T-cell reconstitution after alpha-beta-depleted transplantation in children. The TCRbeta library was prepared with unique molecular identifiers. TCRdb redid the calling of the PCR reads with MiXCR, one entry per CDR3 protein. Of around 530,000 distinct CDR3 sequences listed, 30% to 35% are singletons. The CDR3 contains 13 residues. The V gene's germline CDR1 is SGHTA and CDR2 FQGNSA. Trimming cost V 5 bases and J 3 bases, with 11 bases left between them. The sequencing here drew on PBMCs from the stem cell graft donor, taken from the stem cell graft. The chain couples TRBV7-2 to TRBJ2-7; D uncertain. The TCR was taken from a human donor who donated a stem cell graft to a child with aplastic anemia. The CDR3, as DNA: TGTGCCAGCAGCCCCGCTCCTGACTACGAGCAGTACTTC. This sequence encodes CASSPAPDYEQYF.